Detailed here is one T cell receptor beta chain. This record comes from a study of blood T cell repertoires in COVID-19. The assay was immunoSEQ multiplex PCR, and TCRdb's table has in-frame clones only and misses some. The table includes more than 450,000 clones, roughly 90% detected once. The ends lost 0 bases at V and 7 bases at J; junction bases unmatched: 3. The CDR3 loop spans 14 amino acids. Germline V CDR1 and CDR2: SGHTA, FQGTGA. Grouping used clinical history reported by participants in a survey and questionnaire. The gene calls are TRBV7-3 and TRBJ2-1; 7 bases are a match to TRBD2. This receptor was identified in a woman in her late teens or twenties who had recovered from COVID-19. The sample comprised PBMCs or T cells enriched from blood (not recorded which). The CDR3 sequence: CASSLTAGENEQFF. In DNA, the CDR3 is TGTGCCAGCAGCTTAACGGCGGGGGAGAATGAGCAGTTCTTC.